This is a list of T cell receptor beta chains from one sample in a study of cytomegalovirus exposure and HLA in healthy donors. Profiled with immunoSEQ multiplex PCR; TCRdb holds only in-frame clones, not every one. The sample shows about 280,000 clones, 70% to 90% of them seen only once. The specimen sequenced was PBMCs. The receptor set was obtained from a woman aged 18-35 years in good health and CMV-seronegative. CDR3s include the opening cysteine and the closing phenylalanine or tryptophan. A D gene is named only where the DNA matches it firmly. A row's size may be missing; if present it is once, few, many or a size class.

d_call	v_call	cdr3_length	clone_size	j_call	cdr3_nt	cdr3_aa
TRBD1	TRBV25-1	14	NA	TRBJ1-2	TGTGCCAGCAGTGCGCTCGGGACAGGGTATGGCTACACCTTC	CASSALGTGYGYTF
NA	TRBV28	13	NA	TRBJ1-2	TGTGCCAGCAGTTGGGGCAGGGCCTATGGCTACACCTTC	CASSWGRAYGYTF
TRBD1	TRBV28	16	NA	TRBJ1-1	TGTGCCAGCAGTCCAGGACAGGCAGGGTGGAGGACTGAAGCTTTCTTT	CASSPGQAGWRTEAFF
TRBD2	TRBV27	16	NA	TRBJ2-2	TGTGCCAGCAGCCCCGGGAGGGGTCGGCGCACCGGGGAGCTGTTTTTT	CASSPGRGRRTGELFF
TRBD2	TRBV27	13	NA	TRBJ2-7	TGTGCCAGCAGCCGGACTAGCGCCTACGAGCAGTACTTC	CASSRTSAYEQYF
TRBD2	TRBV4-3	21	NA	TRBJ2-7	TGCGCCAGCAGCCAGCGCCACTACCCGGGACTAGCGGGAGGGCCAAGGTACGAGCAGTACTTC	CASSQRHYPGLAGGPRYEQYF
TRBD1	TRBV6-1	15	NA	TRBJ1-2	TGTGCCAGCAGGCAAACCGGGACAGGGAATTATGGCTACACCTTC	CASRQTGTGNYGYTF
NA	TRBV5-1	17	NA	TRBJ1-4	TGCGCCAGCAGCGTAGTTACGGACAGTCGAAGGCATGAAAAACTGTTTTTT	CASSVVTDSRRHEKLFF
TRBD2	TRBV9	13	NA	TRBJ2-7	TGTGCCAGCAGCGTAGAAGATTCTAGCGGAAAGTACTTC	CASSVEDSSGKYF
TRBD1	TRBV9	15	NA	TRBJ2-1	TGTGCCAGCAGCGTAGGACAGATAACCAGGGGGGAGCAGTTCTTC	CASSVGQITRGEQFF
NA	TRBV7-3	13	NA	TRBJ1-1	TGTGCCAGCAGCTTACTAGGGGACACTGAAGCTTTCTTT	CASSLLGDTEAFF
NA	TRBV28	17	NA	TRBJ2-1	TGTGCCAGCAAATCCTTTGGGACTGGCAACCAAAACAATGAGCAGTTCTTC	CASKSFGTGNQNNEQFF
TRBD1	TRBV27	15	once	TRBJ2-7	TGTGCCAGCAGTCTAGGGGGCAGGGTCACCTACGAGCAGTACTTC	CASSLGGRVTYEQYF
NA	TRBV6-5	14	NA	TRBJ1-2	TGTGCCAGCAGTCAACAGCGGCCGGGCTATGGCTACACCTTC	CASSQQRPGYGYTF
TRBD1	TRBV28	14	NA	TRBJ2-7	TGTGCCAGCAGCAGGGGGTCAACCTCCTACGAGCAGTACTTC	CASSRGSTSYEQYF
NA	TRBV18	13	NA	TRBJ1-1	TGTGCCAGCTCACCGCTGACAGATGCTGAAGCTTTCTTT	CASSPLTDAEAFF
TRBD2	TRBV28	19	NA	TRBJ2-3	TGTGCCAGCAGTTTAATGATTGCGTGGCTAGCGGGACGGTCGAATACGCAGTATTTT	CASSLMIAWLAGRSNTQYF
TRBD1	TRBV5-6	16	NA	TRBJ1-6	TGTGCCAGCAGCTCTATCTGGACAGGAAGGGAGTCACCCCTCCACTTT	CASSSIWTGRESPLHF
TRBD1	TRBV27	18	NA	TRBJ2-2	TGTGCCAGCAGTCAGGGTTCTTTAGGGACAGGGCCCACCGGGGAGCTGTTTTTT	CASSQGSLGTGPTGELFF
TRBD1	TRBV5-4	16	NA	TRBJ1-1	TGTGCCAGCAGCTCACCCTCGACAGGGGGGAACACTGAAGCTTTCTTT	CASSSPSTGGNTEAFF
TRBD1	TRBV10-3	16	once	TRBJ1-2	TGTGCCACCCAGGGCCCTTCAGGGGGCCTCAAGAATGGCTACACCTTC	CATQGPSGGLKNGYTF
TRBD2	TRBV9	15	NA	TRBJ2-7	TGTGCCAGCACGGATAGGGGACTAGCGGGTCCCGAGCAGTACTTC	CASTDRGLAGPEQYF
NA	TRBV19	14	NA	TRBJ1-2	TGTGCCAGTAAGCCCCCCGGGGGGGGCGATGGCTACACCTTC	CASKPPGGGDGYTF
TRBD2	TRBV5-1	14	NA	TRBJ2-1	TGCGCCAGCAAAACTAGCGGGCCCTACAATGAGCAGTTCTTC	CASKTSGPYNEQFF
TRBD1	TRBV6-1	15	NA	TRBJ2-2	TGTGCCAGCAGTGGTTGGACAGGGGGGGACGGGGAGCTGTTTTTT	CASSGWTGGDGELFF
NA	TRBV5-4	11	few	TRBJ2-3	TGTGCCAGCAGCTACCGGGATACGCAGTATTTT	CASSYRDTQYF
TRBD1	TRBV27	13	NA	TRBJ2-2	TGTGCCAGCAGCACAGGGGTCACCGGGGAGCTGTTTTTT	CASSTGVTGELFF
TRBD2	TRBV2	15	NA	TRBJ2-7	TGTGCCAGCAGAGAAACTGCGGGAGGGCATAGGGAGCAGTACTTC	CASRETAGGHREQYF
NA	TRBV7-9	13	NA	TRBJ2-3	TGTGCCAGCAGCTTTCGACTGGCAGATACGCAGTATTTT	CASSFRLADTQYF
NA	TRBV15	14	once	TRBJ2-5	TGTGCCACCAGCACGAGAGGGGGGGGAGAGACCCAGTACTTC	CATSTRGGGETQYF
TRBD1	TRBV19	16	NA	TRBJ2-6	TGTGCCAGTAGTCCCAAGACAGGGACTGGGGCCAACGTCCTGACTTTC	CASSPKTGTGANVLTF
NA	TRBV28	16	NA	TRBJ2-7	TGTGCCAGCAGTTTTTACCTTACAGGGCCATTCTACGAGCAGTACTTC	CASSFYLTGPFYEQYF
NA	TRBV4-1	18	NA	TRBJ1-2	TGCGCCAGCAGCCAAGAAGGGATTGGACAGACGCTATGGAATGGCTACACCTTC	CASSQEGIGQTLWNGYTF
NA	TRBV9	15	few	TRBJ2-2	TGTGCCAGCAGCGTAGAGATGCCAGGAAGCGGGGAGCTGTTTTTT	CASSVEMPGSGELFF
NA	TRBV5-1	17	once	TRBJ2-1	TGCGCCAGCAGTTTCGGGCTAGCGCCCTCCGACGCTCTAGAGCAGTTCTTC	CASSFGLAPSDALEQFF
NA	TRBV4-1	15	NA	TRBJ2-7	TGCGCCAGCAGCCAAGGCAGCGACAGCTCCTACGAGCAGTACTTC	CASSQGSDSSYEQYF
NA	TRBV14	16	NA	TRBJ2-7	TGTGCCAGCAGCCAAGGGTCCCGCCGGAGCTCCTACGAGCAGTACTTC	CASSQGSRRSSYEQYF
TRBD2	TRBV10-2	13	NA	TRBJ2-7	TGCGCCAGCACAGCGGGAGGAGGCTACGAGCAGTACTTC	CASTAGGGYEQYF
TRBD2	TRBV5-4	15	NA	TRBJ2-2	TGTGCCAGCAGCCCGGGACTAGACAACACCGGGGAGCTGTTTTTT	CASSPGLDNTGELFF
TRBD2	TRBV6-1	15	NA	TRBJ2-2	TGTGCCAGCAGAGGTAGCGGGAGGGCCTTGGGGGAGCTGTTTTTT	CASRGSGRALGELFF
NA	TRBV10-2	15	once	TRBJ2-1	TGCGCCAGCAGTGCCCCCAGGACAGCCTACAATGAGCAGTTCTTC	CASSAPRTAYNEQFF
TRBD1	TRBV27	16	once	TRBJ2-7	TGTGCCAGCAGCCCCAATATCGGGACAGGGAGCTACGAGCAGTACTTC	CASSPNIGTGSYEQYF
NA	TRBV11-2	14	NA	TRBJ2-7	TGTGCCATCAGGAAGAGCGGGCGAAACTACGAGCAGTACTTC	CAIRKSGRNYEQYF
TRBD2	TRBV2	16	once	TRBJ2-1	TGTGCCAGCAGAAGGGCTAGCGGGGACTATTACAATGAGCAGTTCTTC	CASRRASGDYYNEQFF
NA	TRBV6-5	15	NA	TRBJ1-5	TGTGCCAGCAGCCCGACGTACAGGGTGAATCAGCCCCAGCATTTT	CASSPTYRVNQPQHF